Detailed here is one T cell receptor beta chain. The repertoire was sequenced with immunoSEQ multiplex PCR; TCRdb's copy has only in-frame clones and lacks some. The top ten hold roughly 11% of the sample, which has over 250,000 clones, 80% to 90% seen once. The data stem from a study of blood T cell repertoires in COVID-19. The wider study: Donors in the United States, Italy and Spain gave samples during acute or convalescent COVID-19. From T cells, B-cell-depleted T cells, or PBMCs came the material, which was cDNA or gDNA.

The CDR3 loop spans 14 amino acids. The ends lost 4 bases at V and 4 bases at J; junction bases unmatched: 5. Per germline, CDR1 SGHKS and CDR2 YYEKEE (reference sequence). V usage is TRBV5-5 and J usage is TRBJ1-2, with 9 bases lining up with TRBD1. The clonotype comes from a woman in her 70s with acute or convalescent COVID-19. Material for sequencing was peripheral blood. DNA of the CDR3: TGTGCCAGCAGCACAGGGGGCCTGGGCTATGGCTACACCTTC. Protein: CASSTGGLGYGYTF.